This passage covers 31 T cell receptor beta chains from one sample sequenced in a study of cytomegalovirus exposure and HLA in healthy donors. Researchers ran the PCR with 60 Vbeta and 13 Jbeta primers. Produced via immunoSEQ multiplex PCR; TCRdb's table is partial and in-frame only. The data contain 75,000 to 90,000 clones, about four fifths of them singletons. Sample: PBMCs. The receptors were sampled from a male donor in good health and CMV-seropositive.

V usage is TRBV7-9 and J usage is TRBJ2-1; the D is unclear. The CDR3 is 12 residues long. Germline loops: CDR1 SEHNR, CDR2 FQNEAQ (reference sequence). Trimming took off 1 base at V and 15 bases at J, with 13 bases between the two ends. CDR3 sequence: CASSLGQRGLFF. CDR3 DNA sequence: TGTGCCAGCAGCTTAGGTCAGCGCGGCCTGTTCTTC.

The chain recombines TRBV18 with TRBJ1-3; 8 positions agree with TRBD1. There are 15 residues in the CDR3. V lost 6 bases, J lost 2 bases, and 6 bases stayed unmatched. Germline V gives CDR1 KGHSH, CDR2 LQKENI. CDR3 DNA: TGTGCCAGCTCGCCAGGGGGCGAAGCTGGAAACACCATATATTTT. Protein sequence: CASSPGGEAGNTIYF.

The chain couples TRBV5-1 to TRBJ2-5; 9 bases are a match to TRBD1. V was pared by 4 bases and J by 6 bases, with 19 bases of the junction left unmatched. This CDR3 spans 18 amino acids. The germline V gene has CDR1 SGHRS and CDR2 YFSETQ. CDR3 amino acids: CASSPLGTGQGWGKTQYF. The DNA for the CDR3 is TGCGCCAGCAGCCCCTTGGGGACAGGGCAAGGATGGGGGAAGACCCAGTACTTC.

The CDR3 DNA reads as TGCGCCAGCAGTGTAACAAACGAAATTCAGCCCCAGCATTTT. This sequence encodes CASSVTNEIQPQHF. This chain uses TRBV10-2 with TRBJ1-5; D is ambiguous. Germline V gene sequence: CDR1 WSHSY, CDR2 SAAADI. V shed 4 bases and J shed 6 bases, with 13 bases lying between them. The CDR3 totals 14 residues.

This clone appeared a single time. The chain joins TRBV6-1 to TRBJ2-7; TRBD1 matches at 11 bases. V shed 2 bases and J 5 bases; nucleotides not matched to a gene: 5. Germline lookup yields CDR1 MNHNS and CDR2 SASEGT. There are 15 residues in the CDR3. Here the CDR3 DNA reads TGTGCCAGCAGTGAACACGGGACAGGGGGGAACGAGCAGTACTTC. Translated: CASSEHGTGGNEQYF.

This chain connects TRBV7-2 to TRBJ2-2, with TRBD1 matching 10 bases. The ends lost 5 bases at V and 4 bases at J; junction bases unmatched: 7. CDR1 is SGHTA and CDR2 is FQGNSA in the germline V gene. The CDR3 is 16 amino acids. CDR3 loop: CASSRRGQGITGELFF. The CDR3 coding sequence is TGTGCCAGCAGCCGAAGGGGACAGGGGATCACCGGGGAGCTGTTTTTT.

This clone was detected a few times. DNA for the CDR3: TGCGCCAGCAGCCCACGGACAGTGATACCCTACGAGCAGTACTTC. As protein: CASSPRTVIPYEQYF. The chain is built from TRBV4-1 and TRBJ2-7; D possibly corresponds to TRBD1 (6 bases). Germline CDR1 and CDR2: MGHRA and YSYEKL. This CDR3 region has 15 residues. Trimming shortened V by 4 bases and J by 2 bases, and 15 bases separated the two germline ends.

About this clone: Other DNA sequences in the sample encode the same CDR3. This chain links TRBV4-1 with TRBJ2-7, with TRBD1 as a possible D gene (5 bases). CDR1 MGHRA and CDR2 YSYEKL come from the germline V gene. This CDR3 contains 13 residues. V lost 4 bases and J 3 bases, leaving 10 bases between the germline ends. CDR3 nucleotides: TGCGCCAGCAGCCTACAGGACGGCTACGAGCAGTACTTC. Translation gives CASSLQDGYEQYF.

This clone was counted between two and nine times. The rearrangement joins TRBV6-6 to TRBJ2-3; unclear D gene. The V gene's germline CDR1 is MNHNY and CDR2 SVGAGI (reference sequence). V gave up 0 bases and J gave up 3 bases, with 7 bases separating them. The CDR3 is 14 amino acids. CDR3: CASSYSRTTDTQYF. In DNA, the CDR3 is TGTGCCAGCAGTTACTCGAGAACGACAGATACGCAGTATTTT.

The gene calls are TRBV30 and TRBJ1-2; maybe TRBD1 (6 bases). The germline V and J ends were trimmed by 3 bases and 4 bases, with 12 bases remaining between them. In germline, CDR1 is GTSNPN, CDR2 SVGIG (reference sequence). This CDR3 region has 13 residues. The CDR3 coding sequence is TGTGCCTGGAGAACCAGGGGTGGCTATGGCTACACCTTC. Residues: CAWRTRGGYGYTF.

The chain has TRBV27 and TRBJ1-2, with 12 bases lining up with TRBD1. This CDR3 has 15 amino acids. Trimming took 6 bases from V and 6 from J; bases not matched to a gene: 8. Germline CDR1 reads MNHEY; CDR2 reads SMNVEV (reference sequence). This chain's CDR3 is CASSRRDRGQDGYTF. Here the CDR3 DNA reads TGTGCCAGCAGCCGTCGGGACAGGGGGCAGGATGGCTACACCTTC.

V and J are TRBV7-2 and TRBJ2-5, with 8 bases that match TRBD2. This CDR3 has 20 amino acids. J lost 4 bases, V lost 0 bases, and 19 bases had no gene match. CDR1 SGHTA and CDR2 FQGNSA come from the germline V gene. Written as DNA, the CDR3 is TGTGCCAGCAGCTTAGCGGGGCCGGGAGGGCCTTCCCATTGGGGAGAGACCCAGTACTTC. Its translation is CASSLAGPGGPSHWGETQYF. Full variable domain (outside the CDR3, taken from reference TRBV7-2 and TRBJ2-5): GAGVSQSPSNKVTEKGKDVELRCDPISGHTALYWYRQSLGQGLEFLIYFQGNSAPDKSGLPSDRFSAERTGGSVSTLTIQRTQQEDSAVYLCASSLAGPGGPSHWGETQYFGPGTRLLVL.

The V call is TRBV10-3, the J call TRBJ2-3; 8 positions match TRBD2. Per the germline V gene, CDR1 is ENHRY and CDR2 is SYGVKD. The CDR3 sequence is 13 residues long. The CDR3 sequence is CASNGGVTDTQYF. As DNA, the CDR3 is TGTGCGTCCAACGGGGGGGTCACAGATACGCAGTATTTT.

The chain carries TRBV27 and TRBJ2-1; the match to TRBD2 covers 9 bases. The V and J ends lost 3 bases and 9 bases, in that order; junction bases with no gene match: 9. This CDR3 is 15 amino acids long. CDR1 is MNHEY, CDR2 SMNVEV, per germline (reference sequence). In DNA, the CDR3 is TGTGCCAGCAGTTTCTCGGGACTAGCTTTTGGTGAGCAGTTCTTC. It translates to CASSFSGLAFGEQFF.

The V call is TRBV28, the J call TRBJ2-3; 8 bases match TRBD1. This CDR3 has 15 residues. Losses at the gene ends were 7 bases for V and 7 bases for J; bases not matched to a gene: 13. CDR1 is MDHEN, CDR2 SYDVKM, per germline. The DNA of the CDR3 is TGTGCCAGCATCAGGGCAGGGGGCCGCGGACATACGCAGTATTTT. Amino acids: CASIRAGGRGHTQYF.

The V and J genes are TRBV29-1 and TRBJ2-1; no reliable D call. The CDR3 is made up of 19 amino acids. Between the trimmed V and J ends, which lost 1 base and 0 bases, there was a span of 22 bases. The germline V gene has CDR1 SQVTM and CDR2 ANQGSEA. DNA of the CDR3: TGCAGCGTTGAAGTTTTGAGGTATCCCAGAATCTTCTCCTACAATGAGCAGTTCTTC. Encoded protein: CSVEVLRYPRIFSYNEQFF.

V and J are TRBV29-1 and TRBJ1-2; D remains ambiguous. CDR3 length: 12 residues. In germline, CDR1 is SQVTM, CDR2 ANQGSEA. The V end was cut by 6 bases, the J end by 14 bases, with 22 bases between. CDR3 protein: CSVSIGIPLTTF. CDR3 bases: TGCAGCGTCAGCATCGGGATTCCCCTTACAACCTTC.

The chain links TRBV5-4 to TRBJ2-5; TRBD1 aligns across 7 bases. The CDR3 runs 15 residues. CDR1 and CDR2 (germline): SGHNT, YYREEE (reference sequence). Unmatched junction bases numbered 11, after V lost 4 bases and J lost 5 bases. The CDR3 region is CASSSYEQGSETQYF. The DNA for the CDR3 is TGTGCCAGCAGCAGCTATGAACAGGGGAGTGAGACCCAGTACTTC.

By frequency in the sample, this clone is medium-sized. The chain couples TRBV7-9 to TRBJ2-3; TRBD2 matches at 13 bases. Germline CDR1 SEHNR, CDR2 FQNEAQ (reference sequence). The CDR3 covers 16 residues. V lost 2 bases, J lost 5 bases, and 4 bases stayed unmatched. CDR3 region: CASSLTSGGAGDTQYF. The DNA for the CDR3 is TGTGCCAGCAGCTTAACTAGCGGGGGGGCCGGAGATACGCAGTATTTT.

CDR3 DNA sequence: TGTGCCATCACCACAGACGGGGGAATGAACACTGAAGCTTTCTTT. It yields the protein CAITTDGGMNTEAFF. The J gene is TRBJ1-1, the V gene TRBV10-3; D is possibly TRBD1 (5 bases). The germline gives CDR1 ENHRY, CDR2 SYGVKD. CDR3 length: 15 amino acids. Trimming left V 7 bases short and J 0 bases short, with 15 bases between.

CDR3 bases: TGTGCCACCAGGACTAGCGGGAGAGTCTGGTACCAAGAGACCCAGTACTTC. It specifies CATRTSGRVWYQETQYF. The genes are TRBV27 and TRBJ2-5; TRBD2 matches at 13 bases. The CDR3 loop spans 17 amino acids. J lost 0 bases, V lost 10 bases, and 11 bases had no gene match. CDR1 is MNHEY, CDR2 SMNVEV, per germline (reference sequence).

V and J are TRBV28 and TRBJ2-3; 13 positions match TRBD2. Per the germline V gene, CDR1 is MDHEN and CDR2 is SYDVKM. The J segment lost 7 bases and the V segment lost 6 bases, leaving 19 bases of the junction unmatched. CDR3 length: 19 amino acids. The chain's CDR3 is CASSKLGLAGARLGYTQYF. The CDR3 nucleotides read TGTGCCAGCAGCAAGCTCGGACTAGCGGGAGCCCGACTTGGGTATACGCAGTATTTT.

The rearrangement joins TRBV5-5 to TRBJ1-5, with a weak D call TRBD1 (6 bases). Germline V lookup: CDR1 SGHKS, CDR2 YYEKEE (reference sequence). Between the trimmed V and J ends, which lost 4 bases and 5 bases, there was a span of 19 bases. The CDR3 is 16 amino acids. CDR3 nucleotide sequence: TGTGCCAGCAGCCACCGCCACTGGGGGGGCGATCAGCCCCAGCATTTT. This codes for CASSHRHWGGDQPQHF.

The chain uses TRBV19 and TRBJ1-2; D is unresolved. Trimming left V 3 bases short and J 8 bases short, with 10 bases between. Germline CDR1 reads LNHDA; CDR2 reads SQIVND (reference sequence). The CDR3 has 12 residues. In nucleotides, the CDR3 is TGTGCCAGTAGTATCCCTTGGCAGGGCTACACCTTC. Residues: CASSIPWQGYTF.

The V gene is TRBV5-6, the J gene TRBJ2-2, with TRBD2 matching over 10 bases. Looked up from germline, CDR1 is SGHDT and CDR2 is YYEEEE. The V gene end was trimmed by 3 bases and the J gene end by 6 bases; junction bases not matched to a gene: 2. The CDR3 has 14 residues. The DNA of the CDR3 is TGTGCCAGCAGCTGGGGGACTAGCGCCGGGGAGCTGTTTTTT. Encoded protein: CASSWGTSAGELFF.

J is TRBJ2-7 and V is TRBV9; D is perhaps TRBD2 (6 bases). From germline, CDR1 is SGDLS and CDR2 YYNGEE. V lost 0 bases to trimming and J lost 1 base, with 11 bases between them. The CDR3 is made up of 15 amino acids. DNA for the CDR3: TGTGCCAGCAGCGTAGGTAGGGGACTGTCCTACGAGCAGTACTTC. Amino acids: CASSVGRGLSYEQYF.

The chain has TRBV6-5 and TRBJ1-1; a weak D match, TRBD1 (6 bases). CDR3 size: 15 residues. V dropped 6 bases and J dropped 3 bases, with 17 bases sitting between them. The germline V gene has CDR1 MNHEY and CDR2 SVGAGI. The CDR3 spells CASSPLGGPHTEAFF. Written as DNA, the CDR3 is TGTGCCAGCAGCCCCCTCGGGGGGCCCCACACTGAAGCTTTCTTT.

Concerning this clone: Mismatch with germline at one junction end may stem from a read error. This rearrangement joins TRBV7-9 to TRBJ2-7; 7 bases map to TRBD1. Germline CDR1 and CDR2: SEHNR and FQNEAQ (reference sequence). The CDR3 runs to 14 residues. The CDR3 protein is CSSSLGQGVYEQYF. Written as DNA, the CDR3 is TGTTCCAGCAGCTTAGGTCAGGGGGTCTACGAGCAGTACTTC.

A few counts support this clone. This chain links TRBV9 with TRBJ1-3; 9 bases map to TRBD1. V lost 5 bases and J lost 4; bases outside the gene matches: 1. Germline CDR1 SGDLS, CDR2 YYNGEE. This CDR3 is 13 amino acids long. This chain's CDR3 is CASSTGGGNTIYF. CDR3 in DNA: TGTGCCAGCAGTACAGGGGGCGGAAACACCATATATTTT.

The genes are TRBV7-9 and TRBJ2-7; D may be TRBD2 (5 bases). The CDR3 is 14 residues long. V was trimmed by 1 base and J by 5 bases, leaving 12 bases between them. Germline assignment: CDR1 SEHNR and CDR2 FQNEAQ (reference sequence). Here the CDR3 DNA reads TGTGCCAGCAGCTTAGTTAGTTGGGGAGACGAGCAGTACTTC. Translated, it gives CASSLVSWGDEQYF.

The rearrangement uses TRBV6-6 and TRBJ1-4; D is uncertain. The CDR3 runs to 14 residues. Per the germline V gene, CDR1 is MNHNY and CDR2 is SVGAGI (reference sequence). Trimming took 2 bases from V and 8 from J, leaving 12 bases between them. CDR3 loop: CASSYSGGSEKLFF. The CDR3 nucleotides are TGTGCCAGCAGTTACAGCGGCGGCTCCGAAAAACTGTTTTTT.